This T cell receptor (beta chain) was sequenced in a study of T-cell memory formation after mild COVID-19. The table lists this clonotype with a few counts. Its antigen is not identified. The CDR3 consists of 13 residues. V was shortened by 5 bases and J by 5 bases, with 9 bases between the two germline ends. The germline V gene has CDR1 SGHTA and CDR2 FQGNSA. Amplification by 5'RACE using constant-segment primers produced TCR alpha and TCR beta cDNA libraries that carried sample barcodes and UMIs. In TCRdb, the 5' RACE reads were re-called with MiXCR into one record per CDR3 protein. The sample holds approximately 350,000 distinct CDR3 sequences, 13% to 15% seen once. Findings and limits, study-wide: Day 15 to 85 contracting clones showed balanced CD4/CD8; later expanders leaned CD4+. The appearance of some responding clones in pre-infection memory suggested that cross-reactive memory joined.

V gene TRBV7-2 combines with J gene TRBJ1-4, with D maybe TRBD1 (6 bases). Sequenced: PBMCs or a T cell subset sorted from them (not recorded which). The TCR comes from a man between 18 and 35 years old who had mild COVID-19 (a few samples of this study predate the infection). Cell type and time point are not known. CDR3 sequence reads: CASSPGVNEKLFF. In nucleotides, the CDR3 is TGTGCCAGCAGCCCAGGGGTCAATGAAAAACTGTTTTTT.